A selection of T cell receptor beta chains follows, all from one sample in a study of T cells in Graves' hyperthyroidism and ophthalmopathy. TCRdb reprocessed the multiplex PCR reads with MiXCR, giving one entry per CDR3 protein. The sample carries 50,000 to 60,000 distinct CDR3 sequences, around half recorded once. Sample: blood. These receptors were obtained from a woman in her 30s with Graves' ophthalmopathy. Each CDR3 is given with its conserved first and last residue. Fields, in order: V gene, J gene, clone size, D gene, CDR3 protein, CDR3 DNA. The D gene is left open where the match is weak. Some rows mark clone size as missing; the rest say once, few, many or name a class of expanded clone.

TRBV11-2	TRBJ2-1	many	TRBD2	CASSFRLAGAREQFF	TGTGCCAGCAGCTTCCGACTAGCGGGAGCGCGTGAGCAGTTCTTC
TRBV20-1	TRBJ1-3	-	-	CSAPSRRGSGSTIYF	TGTAGTGCTCCCAGTCGGCGGGGGTCTGGAAGCACCATATATTTT
TRBV7-9	TRBJ2-2	many	-	CASSFLADTGELFF	TGTGCCAGCAGCTTTTTGGCTGACACCGGGGAGCTGTTTTTT
TRBV7-9	TRBJ1-2	once	-	CASGRGAGDGYTF	TGTGCCAGCGGCCGGGGCGCCGGGGACGGCTACACCTTC
TRBV7-7	TRBJ2-1	-	-	CAWGPGLAFNEQFF	TGTGCCTGGGGGCCCGGACTCGCATTTAATGAGCAGTTCTTC
TRBV2	TRBJ1-1	few	TRBD1	CASSSGQDEAFF	TGTGCCAGCAGTTCAGGACAGGACGAAGCTTTCTTT
TRBV10-2	TRBJ1-2	-	-	CASSESGGRDYGYTF	TGCGCCAGCAGTGAGTCAGGGGGAAGGGACTATGGCTACACCTTC
TRBV10-3	TRBJ1-6	-	-	CAISEMDPPLHF	TGTGCCATCAGTGAAATGGACCCACCCCTCCACTTT
TRBV28	TRBJ2-2	few	-	CASSLNNPGSGGELFF	TGTGCCAGCAGTTTGAACAATCCAGGATCGGGCGGGGAGCTGTTTTTT
TRBV28	TRBJ2-7	many	-	CASRTSWSSEQYF	TGTGCCAGCAGAACTAGCTGGAGCTCCGAGCAGTACTTC
TRBV15	TRBJ2-1	-	TRBD2	CATSRPGTSAFNEQFF	TGTGCCACCAGCAGACCCGGGACTAGCGCCTTCAATGAGCAGTTCTTC
TRBV11-3	TRBJ2-2	many	-	CASSLSRGVSGELFF	TGTGCCAGCAGCTTGAGCAGGGGAGTGTCCGGGGAGCTGTTTTTT
TRBV7-7	TRBJ2-5	many	TRBD1	CASSLTGFQETQYF	TGTGCTAGCAGCCTGACAGGGTTCCAAGAGACCCAGTACTTC
TRBV11-2	TRBJ1-5	many	-	CASSLELNQPQHF	TGTGCCAGCAGCTTGGAACTGAATCAGCCCCAGCATTTT
TRBV29-1	TRBJ2-1	many	TRBD1	CSALRGLNNEQFF	TGCAGCGCTCTCAGGGGGCTGAACAATGAGCAGTTCTTC
TRBV9	TRBJ2-3	-	TRBD1	CASSARTGDTQYF	TGTGCTAGCAGCGCCCGGACAGGAGATACGCAGTATTTT
TRBV7-8	TRBJ2-1	many	-	CASSSHYFINEQFF	TGTGCCAGCAGCTCCCACTACTTCATCAATGAGCAGTTCTTC
TRBV24-1	TRBJ2-3	medium-sized	TRBD2	CATSAMGGTDTQYF	TGTGCCACCAGTGCCATGGGGGGGACAGATACGCAGTATTTT
TRBV20-1	TRBJ1-1	-	-	CSATTGDELYTEAFF	TGCAGTGCCACGACGGGGGATGAGCTCTACACTGAAGCTTTCTTT
TRBV3-1	TRBJ2-3	-	TRBD1	CASSQDPTGDTDTQYF	TGTGCCAGCAGCCAAGATCCGACAGGGGACACAGATACGCAGTATTTT
TRBV20-1	TRBJ2-3	-	TRBD1	CSARECGTGDTQYF	TGCAGTGCTAGAGAGTGTGGGACAGGGGATACGCAGTATTTT
TRBV4-2	TRBJ1-1	many	-	CASSQSLGMNTEAFF	TGTGCCAGCAGCCAATCACTTGGGATGAACACTGAAGCTTTCTTT
TRBV24-1	TRBJ2-1	-	-	CATSHPGLNNEQFF	TGTGCCACCAGTCATCCCGGACTTAACAATGAGCAGTTCTTC
TRBV30	TRBJ2-5	-	-	CARSQREGAHGETQYF	TGTGCCCGATCCCAGAGGGAGGGGGCGCATGGGGAGACCCAGTACTTC